This TCR beta chain was obtained from a study of blood T cell repertoires in COVID-19. Original processing notes: From reference gene primer amplification, estimates of nucleated cell counts were derived. The table came from immunoSEQ multiplex PCR; TCRdb's copy has only in-frame clones and leaves some out. V and J calls plus clone size are reproduced from that table; the DNA served to infer D and trimming. The sample holds 240,000 or so clones; about 87% are singletons and the top ten take roughly 0.95%. Categorization into cohorts depended on clinical history that participants reported. The V gene lost 3 bases and the J gene lost 1 base, with 9 bases spanning the gap. The CDR3 runs to 14 residues. Germline CDR1 SNHLY, CDR2 FYNNEI.

The chain employs TRBV2 and TRBJ2-5; D call uncertain. This sequence was found in a man between 50 and 59 years old who had been exposed to COVID-19. Sequences were obtained from PBMCs or T cells enriched from blood (not recorded which). DNA of the CDR3: TGTGCCAGCAGTGATAGGAGAAGCCAAGAGACCCAGTACTTC. Its translation: CASSDRRSQETQYF.